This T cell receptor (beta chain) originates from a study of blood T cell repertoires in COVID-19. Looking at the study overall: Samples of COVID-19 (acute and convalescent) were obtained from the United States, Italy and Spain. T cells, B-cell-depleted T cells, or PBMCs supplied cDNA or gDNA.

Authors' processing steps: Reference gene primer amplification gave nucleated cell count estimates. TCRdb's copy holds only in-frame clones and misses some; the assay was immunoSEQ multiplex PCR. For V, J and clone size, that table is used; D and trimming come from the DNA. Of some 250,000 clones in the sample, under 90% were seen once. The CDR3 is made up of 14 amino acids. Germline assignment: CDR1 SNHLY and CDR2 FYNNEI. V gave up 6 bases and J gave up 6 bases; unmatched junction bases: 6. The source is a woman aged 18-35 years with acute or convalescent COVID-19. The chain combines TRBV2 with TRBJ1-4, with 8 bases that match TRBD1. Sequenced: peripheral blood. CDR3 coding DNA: TGTGCCAGCAGCGCCAGGGGGCGCGATGAAAAACTGTTTTTT. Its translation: CASSARGRDEKLFF.